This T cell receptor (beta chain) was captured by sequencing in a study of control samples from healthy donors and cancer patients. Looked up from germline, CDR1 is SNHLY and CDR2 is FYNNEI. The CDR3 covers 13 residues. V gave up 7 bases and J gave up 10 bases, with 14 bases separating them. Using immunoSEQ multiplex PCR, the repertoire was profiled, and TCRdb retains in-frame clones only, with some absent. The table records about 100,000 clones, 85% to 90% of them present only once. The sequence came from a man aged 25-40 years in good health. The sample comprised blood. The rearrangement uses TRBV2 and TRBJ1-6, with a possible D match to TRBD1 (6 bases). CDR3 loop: CASKGQGNSPLHF. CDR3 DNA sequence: TGTGCCAGCAAGGGCCAGGGGAACTCACCCCTCCACTTT. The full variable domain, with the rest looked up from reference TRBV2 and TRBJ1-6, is EPEVTQTPSHQVTQMGQEVILRCVPISNHLYFYWYRQILGQKVEFLVSFYNNEISEKSEIFDDQFSVERPDGSNFTLKIRSTKLEDSAMYFCASKGQGNSPLHFGNGTRLTVT.